The rows below give T cell receptor beta chains drawn from one sample of a study of T cell responses to AZD1222 COVID-19 vaccine. Repertoires were generated with immunoSEQ multiplex PCR, while TCRdb's copy carries only in-frame clones and drops some. There are 150,000 to 200,000 clones in the sample; 85% to 95% occur only once, and more than 9% lies in the top ten. The source material was peripheral blood, sampled on day 0 of AZD1222 vaccination. The receptors were gathered from an adult in good health. Both conserved end residues are part of each CDR3. The D gene is left open where the match is weak. The size of a clone is reported for some rows only, either as once, few or many, or as a class for expanded clones.

TRBD2	TRBV5-1	NA	TRBJ2-5	TGCGCCAGCAGCCCCTCCGGGACTAGCGGGGGACAGACCCAGTACTTC	CASSPSGTSGGQTQYF
NA	TRBV6-5	NA	TRBJ1-2	TGTGCCAGCAGTTATGGGAGGCTAACTAAGGGGGGCTACACCTTC	CASSYGRLTKGGYTF
NA	TRBV4-3	NA	TRBJ2-4	TGCGCCAGCAGCCAAGATGTCCAAAACATTCAGTACTTC	CASSQDVQNIQYF
NA	TRBV28	NA	TRBJ2-5	TGTGCCAGCAGCTCCGGGCAGAACCGGGAGACCCAGTACTTC	CASSSGQNRETQYF
NA	TRBV6-5	NA	TRBJ1-1	TGTGCCAGCAGCCCCCGGACCAGGTTGGGTGTTGAAGCTTTCTTT	CASSPRTRLGVEAFF
TRBD1	TRBV11-2	NA	TRBJ2-2	TGTGCCAGCAGCTCGACAGGGGCCACCGGGGAGCTGTTTTTT	CASSSTGATGELFF
NA	TRBV7-3	NA	TRBJ1-3	TGTGCCAGCAGCTTATCAGGGCCTGGAAACACCATATATTTT	CASSLSGPGNTIYF
NA	TRBV6-5	NA	TRBJ1-1	TGTGCCAGCAGAAGAGGGGTGAACACTGAAGCTTTCTTT	CASRRGVNTEAFF
NA	TRBV12-3/TRBV12-4	NA	TRBJ1-1	TGTGCCAGCAGTGGACAGAAGAACACTGAAGCTTTCTTT	CASSGQKNTEAFF
NA	TRBV7-9	NA	TRBJ2-3	TGTGCCAGCAGCTTGACGACGTTCACCACAGATACGCAGTATTTT	CASSLTTFTTDTQYF
NA	TRBV4-1	NA	TRBJ1-5	TGCGCCAGCAGCCAAGGGGGGTCACCCAATCAGCCCCAGCATTTT	CASSQGGSPNQPQHF
TRBD2	TRBV11-2	NA	TRBJ2-5	TGTGCCAGCAGCTTCGGCGGGGGGGAGGCCCAGTACTTC	CASSFGGGEAQYF
TRBD1	TRBV2	NA	TRBJ1-2	TGTGCCAGCAGGGCTGACAGGGGTGGTAACTATGGCTACACCTTC	CASRADRGGNYGYTF
TRBD1	TRBV5-1	NA	TRBJ1-1	TGCGCCAGCAGGTTCACCGGACAGGGTTTGACTGAAGCTTTCTTT	CASRFTGQGLTEAFF
NA	TRBV19	NA	TRBJ2-3	TGTGCCAGTAGCCACCGCACAGATACGCAGTATTTT	CASSHRTDTQYF
TRBD2	TRBV10-3	NA	TRBJ2-3	TGTGCCATCAGTCGGGACTACACAGATACGCAGTATTTT	CAISRDYTDTQYF
NA	TRBV3-1/TRBV3-2	NA	TRBJ1-1	TGTGCCAGCAGCCAAGTCGGACAGACCTCGAACACTGAAGCTTTCTTT	CASSQVGQTSNTEAFF
NA	TRBV15	NA	TRBJ2-1	TGTGCCACCAGCGCAGACTCCTTAGCGTACAATGAGCAGTTCTTC	CATSADSLAYNEQFF
NA	TRBV7-2	NA	TRBJ1-1	TGTGCCAGCAGCTTTAAAACTGAAGCTTTCTTT	CASSFKTEAFF
TRBD2	TRBV11-2	NA	TRBJ2-1	TGTGCCAGCAGCTCCCCTAGCGGGATGAATGAGCAGTTCTTC	CASSSPSGMNEQFF
NA	TRBV19	NA	TRBJ1-2	TGTGCCAGTACCGCCCTTGCTACCCCGTGGTCTAACTATGGCTACACCTTC	CASTALATPWSNYGYTF
NA	TRBV6-6	NA	TRBJ1-1	TGTGCCAGCAGTTCCCCAGGATTAAACACTGAAGCTTTCTTT	CASSSPGLNTEAFF
TRBD1	TRBV4-1	NA	TRBJ1-4	TGCGCCAGCAGCCAAGGTGGGACAGGAAATGAAAAACTGTTTTTT	CASSQGGTGNEKLFF
TRBD1	TRBV5-1	NA	TRBJ1-4	TGCGCCAGCAGCCCAGATCCGGGACAGGGACACGAAAAACTGTTTTTT	CASSPDPGQGHEKLFF
NA	TRBV28	NA	TRBJ2-5	TGTGCCAGCATCAAATTCGTGACGAGCGGCCGACAAGAGACCCAGTACTTC	CASIKFVTSGRQETQYF
NA	TRBV3-1/TRBV3-2	NA	TRBJ2-7	TGTGCCAGCAGCCAAGATGAGAAAACCTACGAGCAGTACTTC	CASSQDEKTYEQYF
NA	TRBV6-2/TRBV6-3	few	TRBJ1-1	TGTGCCAGCAGTTACTATACGTTGGGAGCTTTCTTT	CASSYYTLGAFF
TRBD1	TRBV6-1	once	TRBJ1-2	TGTGCCAGCAGTGCCCGGAGGACAGGGGGCCTCGGTGGTGGCTACACCTTC	CASSARRTGGLGGGYTF
TRBD1	TRBV6-2/TRBV6-3	NA	TRBJ1-2	TGTGCCAGCAGTATTACCGGGACAGGGAATGGCTACACCTTC	CASSITGTGNGYTF
TRBD1	TRBV6-5	once	TRBJ1-4	TGTGCCAGTAGGGGGCCCGACGAAAAACTGTTTTTT	CASRGPDEKLFF
NA	TRBV5-6	NA	TRBJ2-5	TGTGCCAGCAGCTTGGAAGGGCTCGAAGAGACCCAGTACTTC	CASSLEGLEETQYF
TRBD1	TRBV9	NA	TRBJ1-2	TGTGCCAGCAGCTCTCGACAGGGGGCGAGTGGCTACACCTTC	CASSSRQGASGYTF
NA	TRBV7-2	NA	TRBJ1-1	TGTGCCAGCAGTACCGACTTCAGGAGTCCCACTGAAGCTTTCTTT	CASSTDFRSPTEAFF
NA	TRBV28	NA	TRBJ2-2	TGTGCCAGCATGCTCCAAGCTACCGGGGAGCTGTTTTTT	CASMLQATGELFF
NA	TRBV19	NA	TRBJ1-2	TGTGCCAGTAGTCTCTACTATGGCTACACCTTC	CASSLYYGYTF
NA	TRBV29-1	NA	TRBJ2-7	TGCAGCGTTGAGGGACAAGGCCTCTACGAGCAGTACTTC	CSVEGQGLYEQYF
NA	TRBV12-3/TRBV12-4	NA	TRBJ1-1	TGTGCCAGCAATACGGGGCATAACACTGAAGCTTTCTTT	CASNTGHNTEAFF
NA	TRBV3-1/TRBV3-2	NA	TRBJ1-1	TGTGCCAGCAGCCAAGAAGTCCCAGACAGGAATAACACTGAAGCTTTCTTT	CASSQEVPDRNNTEAFF
NA	TRBV7-2	once	TRBJ2-3	TGTGCCAGCAGCTTAGGGGCGGGGCACACAGATACGCAGTATTTT	CASSLGAGHTDTQYF
TRBD2	TRBV5-1	NA	TRBJ2-2	TGCGCCAGCAGCTCGGGACTACGAGCTCGAGCGAACACCGGGGAGCTGTTTTTT	CASSSGLRARANTGELFF
NA	TRBV6-5	NA	TRBJ1-2	TGTGCCAGCACGACACCGACAGGCACTGGCTACACCTTC	CASTTPTGTGYTF
NA	TRBV14	NA	TRBJ2-3	TGTGCCAGCAGCCAAAGTCTAGCGAGGACAGATACGCAGTATTTT	CASSQSLARTDTQYF
NA	TRBV28	NA	TRBJ1-6	TGTGCCAGCAGTGAACCGGGACGGGCTTCAACACCCCTCCACTTT	CASSEPGRASTPLHF
NA	TRBV30	NA	TRBJ1-2	TGTGCCGGGGGTGCCGGGCACCCCCGCGACTATGGCTACACCTTC	CAGGAGHPRDYGYTF
TRBD1	TRBV19	once	TRBJ2-1	TGTGCCAGTAGTATCTGGACAGGGCGCAACAATGAGCAGTTCTTC	CASSIWTGRNNEQFF
TRBD1	TRBV5-4	NA	TRBJ2-5	TGTGCCAGCAGCTTCTGGACAGGGGGGTACCAAGAGACCCAGTACTTC	CASSFWTGGYQETQYF
TRBD2	TRBV10-3	NA	TRBJ2-7	TGTGCCATCAGTGAGTCTGGGGGAGGGCTGGACGAGCAGTACTTC	CAISESGGGLDEQYF
NA	TRBV6-5	NA	TRBJ1-3	TGTGCCGGGAACCCGGGACCAGCTCTTGGAAACACCATATATTTT	CAGNPGPALGNTIYF
TRBD1	TRBV19	NA	TRBJ1-6	TGTGCCAGTAGGGGGGGACAGGGACGTTCACCCCTCCACTTT	CASRGGQGRSPLHF
NA	TRBV3-1/TRBV3-2	NA	TRBJ2-5	TGTGCCAGCAGCCGGGGGGCCGAGACCCAGTACTTC	CASSRGAETQYF